The rows below give T cell receptor beta chains drawn from one sample of a study of cytomegalovirus exposure and HLA in healthy donors. The table came from immunoSEQ multiplex PCR; TCRdb's copy has only in-frame clones and leaves some out. Found here are 150,000 to 200,000 clones, 65% to 80% of them singletons; the top ten hold 4% to 5%. Sequenced sample: PBMCs. The receptors shown here come from a young man in good health and CMV-seropositive. CDR3s include the opening cysteine and the closing phenylalanine or tryptophan. A row's size may be missing; if present it is once, few, many or a size class.

V gene,clone size,CDR3 protein
TRBV6-4,-,CASSDLPRTGELFF
TRBV6-6,few,CASRHSLTTVAFF
TRBV30,-,CAWSEGQINQPQHF
TRBV28,-,CASSLPTGNTEAFF
TRBV7-3,-,CASSFKLEGTEAFF
TRBV5-1,-,CASSPYTTGELFF
TRBV25-1,-,CASSARQGGSEKLFF
TRBV12-2,once,CASRKGQMNTEAFF
TRBV5-1,-,CASSTTSGANVLTF
TRBV5-6,few,CASSLAPGSHEQFF
TRBV7-6,-,CASSFPWGGDTEAFF
TRBV11-3,-,CASSLGAGRYNEQFF
TRBV28,-,CASSSPGQGGVQFF
TRBV12-5,-,CASGSQIGGGDMNTEAFF
TRBV2,-,CASVWQGGSGANVLTF